The 21 T cell receptor beta chains below come from one sample, sequenced in a study of blood T cell repertoires in COVID-19. The table came from immunoSEQ multiplex PCR; TCRdb's copy has only in-frame clones and leaves some out. The sample contains under 50,000 clones, 70% to 90% of which appear only once. What was sequenced was peripheral blood. These receptor sequences come from a human donor in a cohort sampled during active COVID-19.

This chain joins TRBV18 and TRBJ1-4, with D possibly TRBD1 on 5 matching bases. Trimming pared 4 bases from V and 8 bases from J, leaving 14 bases between. The germline gives CDR1 KGHSH, CDR2 LQKENI. This CDR3 has 14 amino acids. CDR3 in DNA: TGTGCCAGCTCACTCCCGGGGGGTCGCGAAAAACTGTTTTTT. It encodes CASSLPGGREKLFF. The variable domain in full, with the rest retrieved from reference TRBV18 and TRBJ1-4, is NAGVMQNPRHLVRRRGQEARLRCSPMKGHSHVYWYRQLPEEGLKFMVYLQKENIIDESGMPKERFSAEFPKEGPSILRIQQVVRGDSAAYFCASSLPGGREKLFFGSGTQLSVL.

V gene TRBV30 combines with J gene TRBJ1-5; 7 nucleotides line up with TRBD1. V trimming: 0 bases; J trimming: 3 bases; junction bases outside the gene matches: 8. CDR3 length: 16 residues. Germline assignment: CDR1 GTSNPN and CDR2 SVGIG (reference sequence). CDR3 sequence reads: CAWSVRTGIYNQPQHF. The CDR3 DNA follows: TGTGCCTGGAGTGTTAGGACAGGTATATACAATCAGCCCCAGCATTTT.

The CDR3 DNA follows: TGTGCCACCAAAGGGGTAGGTAATTCACCCCTCCACTTT. As protein: CATKGVGNSPLHF. The chain recombines TRBV24-1 with TRBJ1-6; possibly TRBD1 for D (5 bases). With 8 bases removed from V and 6 bases from J, the gap between germline ends came to 10 bases. The CDR3 runs 13 residues. CDR1 and CDR2 (germline): KGHDR, SFDVKD.

The chain employs TRBV5-4 and TRBJ2-1; 9 bases line up with TRBD2. The germline CDR1 and CDR2 sequences are SGHNT and YYREEE (reference sequence). With V trimmed by 1 base and J by 8 bases, 7 bases remained unmatched. The CDR3 is 15 residues long. The CDR3 DNA is TGTGCCAGCAGCTTGTGGCTAGCGGGGACCGATGAGCAGTTCTTC. Translating gives CASSLWLAGTDEQFF.

The chain employs TRBV6-5 and TRBJ2-5; 8 bases are a match to TRBD1. The CDR3 is 13 amino acids. The V segment lost 8 bases and the J segment 5 bases; nucleotides outside the gene matches: 7. CDR1 and CDR2 from the germline V gene are MNHEY and SVGAGI. CDR3 sequence reads: CASRTGGRETQYF. CDR3 coding DNA: TGTGCCAGCCGAACAGGGGGACGGGAGACCCAGTACTTC.

This chain links TRBV4-3 with TRBJ2-1, with 11 bases identical to TRBD2. Germline V gives CDR1 LGHNA, CDR2 YSLEER. J lost 4 bases, V lost 3 bases, and 5 bases had no gene match. This CDR3 has 16 amino acids. The CDR3 protein is CASSQYRTSGYNEQFF. The CDR3 DNA follows: TGCGCCAGCAGCCAGTATCGGACTAGCGGGTACAATGAGCAGTTCTTC.

This clone has a handful of counts. The chain recombines TRBV14 with TRBJ2-7, with 7 bases that match TRBD1. The junction had 8 bases not matched to a gene; V was cut back by 3 bases and J by 3 bases. The CDR3 contains 15 residues. Per the germline V gene, CDR1 is SGHDN and CDR2 is FVKESK. CDR3 nucleotide sequence: TGTGCCAGCAGCCAGCGAGGGACAGCGGACTACGAGCAGTACTTC. Amino acid sequence: CASSQRGTADYEQYF.

The chain recombines TRBV3-1 (or the pseudogene TRBV3-2) with TRBJ2-1; 10 positions agree with TRBD2. CDR1 is LGHDT, CDR2 YNNKEL, per germline (reference sequence). The CDR3 extends over 15 amino acids. V shed 3 bases, J shed 9 bases, and the junction held 8 bases outside the gene matches. CDR3 region: CASSQGVLAGVEQFF. The CDR3 coding sequence is TGTGCCAGCAGCCAGGGTGTTCTAGCGGGAGTTGAGCAGTTCTTC.

The chain carries TRBV15 and TRBJ1-1; perhaps TRBD1 as D (5 bases). CDR3 length equals 13 residues. The germline V gene encodes CDR1 LNHNV and CDR2 YYDKDF (reference sequence). The ends were cut back, 4 bases at V and 2 bases at J, with 8 bases in the middle. CDR3: CATSIRVNTEAFF. CDR3 DNA: TGTGCCACCAGCATCAGGGTAAACACTGAAGCTTTCTTT. Complete variable domain (other parts from reference TRBV15 and TRBJ1-1): DAMVIQNPRYQVTQFGKPVTLSCSQTLNHNVMYWYQQKSSQAPKLLFHYYDKDFNNEADTPDNFQSRRPNTSFCFLDIRSPGLGDTAMYLCATSIRVNTEAFFGQGTRLTVV.

This clone was seen a single time. V is TRBV6-5 and J is TRBJ2-7, with D tentatively TRBD2 (5 bases). Germline V lookup: CDR1 MNHEY, CDR2 SVGAGI. Trimming pared 4 bases from V and 6 bases from J, leaving 10 bases between. The length of the CDR3 is 12 residues. CDR3 DNA: TGTGCCAGCAGTTTCCGGGGATCCGAGCAGTACTTC. Translation: CASSFRGSEQYF.

This rearrangement joins TRBV6-5 to TRBJ2-5; D may be TRBD2 (6 bases). The ends were cut back, 4 bases at V and 5 bases at J, with 14 bases in the middle. Germline V CDR1 and CDR2: MNHEY, SVGAGI. The CDR3 loop spans 14 amino acids. CDR3 residues: CASSSRSAGETQYF. CDR3 in DNA: TGTGCCAGCAGTTCCAGGTCTGCGGGGGAGACCCAGTACTTC.

The rearrangement joins TRBV12-3 or TRBV12-4 to TRBJ1-5; the D is unclear. The V end lost 6 bases, the J end lost 4 bases, and 4 bases lay between the germline ends. The CDR3 is made up of 11 amino acids. In nucleotides, the CDR3 is TGTGCCAGCAGCTCTAATCAGCCCCAGCATTTT. Encoded protein: CASSSNQPQHF.

The chain is built from TRBV2 and TRBJ1-1; D uncertain. Germline V gives CDR1 SNHLY, CDR2 FYNNEI. The germline V and J ends were trimmed by 5 bases and 1 base, with 8 bases remaining between them. The CDR3 has 13 residues. CDR3 sequence: CASSPRQNTEAFF. CDR3 bases: TGTGCCAGCAGTCCCAGGCAGAACACTGAAGCTTTCTTT.

The rearrangement joins TRBV19 to TRBJ1-4; perhaps TRBD1 as D (5 bases). CDR1 is LNHDA and CDR2 is SQIVND in the germline V gene (reference sequence). The CDR3 totals 15 residues. Trimming removed 3 bases from V and 6 bases from J, with 14 bases in between. The CDR3 protein is CASSIEGGGYEKLFF. In nucleotides, the CDR3 is TGTGCCAGTAGTATTGAAGGTGGGGGGTATGAAAAACTGTTTTTT.

CDR3 residues: CASSPGGTGRLNYGYTF. In DNA, the CDR3 is TGCGCCAGCAGCCCGGGGGGGACAGGGAGGCTTAACTATGGCTACACCTTC. This chain links TRBV5-1 with TRBJ1-2; 9 positions agree with TRBD1. With 4 bases clipped from V and 1 base from J, the junction kept 11 bases outside the gene matches. CDR3 length equals 17 residues. Germline V gives CDR1 SGHRS, CDR2 YFSETQ.

The chain links TRBV5-6 to TRBJ2-7; 7 nucleotides match TRBD2. This CDR3 contains 14 residues. Looked up from germline, CDR1 is SGHDT and CDR2 is YYEEEE. The junction had 10 bases not matched to a gene; V was cut back by 4 bases and J by 6 bases. CDR3 DNA sequence: TGTGCCAGCAGCCCCCTTGGGGGGGAAGGCGAGCAGTACTTC. This sequence encodes CASSPLGGEGEQYF.

The chain links TRBV19 to TRBJ2-1; D may be TRBD2 (5 bases). With 3 bases removed from V and 7 bases from J, the gap between germline ends came to 10 bases. This CDR3 region has 13 residues. The germline CDR1 and CDR2 sequences are LNHDA and SQIVND (reference sequence). In nucleotides, the CDR3 is TGTGCCAGTAGTATTGAGGGTTGGAATGAGCAGTTCTTC. Amino acids: CASSIEGWNEQFF.

The chain joins TRBV30 to TRBJ1-5; D call uncertain. Germline lookup yields CDR1 GTSNPN and CDR2 SVGIG (reference sequence). V lost 3 bases and J lost 0, with 6 bases in between. This CDR3 is built from 13 residues. The CDR3 region is CAWSSVSNQPQHF. The CDR3 coding sequence is TGTGCCTGGAGCTCGGTTAGCAATCAGCCCCAGCATTTT.

The chain carries TRBV5-8 and TRBJ1-1, with TRBD1 matching 7 bases. V dropped 2 bases and J dropped 8; count of bases not matched to a gene: 3. The CDR3 totals 12 residues. The germline V gene has CDR1 SGHTS and CDR2 YDEGEE. CDR3 sequence (DNA): TGTGCCAGCAGCTTCCAGGACAGGGAAGCTTTCTTT. Translating it yields CASSFQDREAFF.

This clone was recorded once. This chain uses TRBV10-2 with TRBJ2-2, with TRBD2 identical over 7 bases. With 6 bases clipped from V and 4 bases from J, the junction kept 5 bases outside the gene matches. From germline, CDR1 is WSHSY and CDR2 SAAADI. CDR3 size: 14 residues. The CDR3 sequence: CASRAGLGTGELFF. The CDR3 DNA reads as TGCGCCAGCAGAGCGGGGCTCGGCACCGGGGAGCTGTTTTTT.

This clone has only one observation. The V gene is TRBV5-1, the J gene TRBJ2-7; possible D gene TRBD2, 6 bases. Per the germline V gene, CDR1 is SGHRS and CDR2 is YFSETQ. V was cut by 7 bases and J by 0 bases, with 20 bases left in between. The CDR3 has 16 residues. CDR3 in DNA: TGCGCCAGCTCCCAAGCGGGCGGGCCCGGCTCCTACGAGCAGTACTTC. Protein sequence: CASSQAGGPGSYEQYF.